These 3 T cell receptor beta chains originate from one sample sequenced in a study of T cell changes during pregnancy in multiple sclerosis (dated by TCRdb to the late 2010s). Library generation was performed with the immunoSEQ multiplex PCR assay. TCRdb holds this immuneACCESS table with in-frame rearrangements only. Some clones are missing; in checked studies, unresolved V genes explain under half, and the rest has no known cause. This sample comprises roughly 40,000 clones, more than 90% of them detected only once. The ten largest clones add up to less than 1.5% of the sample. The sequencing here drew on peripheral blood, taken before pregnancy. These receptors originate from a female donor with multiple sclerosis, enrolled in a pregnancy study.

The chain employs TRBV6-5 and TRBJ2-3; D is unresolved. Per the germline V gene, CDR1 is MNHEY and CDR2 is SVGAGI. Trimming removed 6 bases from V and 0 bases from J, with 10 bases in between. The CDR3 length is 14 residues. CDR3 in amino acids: CASRFTISTDTQYF. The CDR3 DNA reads TGTGCCAGCAGATTTACTATAAGCACAGATACGCAGTATTTT.

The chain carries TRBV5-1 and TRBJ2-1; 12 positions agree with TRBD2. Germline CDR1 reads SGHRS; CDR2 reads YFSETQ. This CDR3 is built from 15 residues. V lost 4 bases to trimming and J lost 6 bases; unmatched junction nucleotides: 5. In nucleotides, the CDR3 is TGCGCCAGCAGCCCCCCTAGCGGGAGGGCCAATGAGCAGTTCTTC. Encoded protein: CASSPPSGRANEQFF. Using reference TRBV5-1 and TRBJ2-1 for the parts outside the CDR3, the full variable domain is KAGVTQTPRYLIKTRGQQVTLSCSPISGHRSVSWYQQTPGQGLQFLFEYFSETQRNKGNFPGRFSGRQFSNSRSEMNVSTLELGDSALYLCASSPPSGRANEQFFGPGTRLTVL.

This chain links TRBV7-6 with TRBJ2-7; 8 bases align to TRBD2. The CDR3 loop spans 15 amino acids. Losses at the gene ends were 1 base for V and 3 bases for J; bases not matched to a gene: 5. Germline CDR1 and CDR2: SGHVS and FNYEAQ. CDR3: CASSLDGSGIYEQYF. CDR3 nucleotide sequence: TGTGCCAGCAGCTTAGACGGTAGCGGGATCTACGAGCAGTACTTC.